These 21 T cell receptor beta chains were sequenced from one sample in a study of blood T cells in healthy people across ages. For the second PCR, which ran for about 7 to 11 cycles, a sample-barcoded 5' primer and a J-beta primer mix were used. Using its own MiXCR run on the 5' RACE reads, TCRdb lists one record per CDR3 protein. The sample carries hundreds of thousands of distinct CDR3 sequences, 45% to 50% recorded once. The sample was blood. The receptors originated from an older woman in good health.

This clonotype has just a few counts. As DNA, the CDR3 is TGTGCCAGCAGTGATAGTAGTGGCACAGATACGCAGTATTTT. Translated, it gives CASSDSSGTDTQYF. The chain combines TRBV2 with TRBJ2-3; no clear D gene. Germline V gives CDR1 SNHLY, CDR2 FYNNEI. V lost 3 bases and J 1 base, leaving 8 bases between the germline ends. The CDR3 consists of 14 residues.

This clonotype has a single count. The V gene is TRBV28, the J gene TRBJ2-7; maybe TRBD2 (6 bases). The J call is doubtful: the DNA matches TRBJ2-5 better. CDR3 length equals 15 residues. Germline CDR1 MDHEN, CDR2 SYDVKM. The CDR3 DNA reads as TGTGCCAGCAGTTTCGGGGGTAAGGGGTCGGAGACCCAGTACTTC. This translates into CASSFGGKGSETQYF.

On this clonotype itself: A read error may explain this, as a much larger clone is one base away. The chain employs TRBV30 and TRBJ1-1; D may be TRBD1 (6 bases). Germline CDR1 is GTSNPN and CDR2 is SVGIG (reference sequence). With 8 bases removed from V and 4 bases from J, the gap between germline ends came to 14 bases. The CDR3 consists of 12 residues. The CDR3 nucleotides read TGTGCCGGGGGCGCAGGGTTCACTGAAGCTTTCTTT. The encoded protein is CAGGAGFTEAFF. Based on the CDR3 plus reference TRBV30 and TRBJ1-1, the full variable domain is SQTIHQWPATLVQPVGSPLSLECTVEGTSNPNLYWYRQAAGRGLQLLFYSVGIGQISSEVPQNLSASRPQDRQFILSSKKLLLSDSGFYLCAGGAGFTEAFFGQGTRLTVV.

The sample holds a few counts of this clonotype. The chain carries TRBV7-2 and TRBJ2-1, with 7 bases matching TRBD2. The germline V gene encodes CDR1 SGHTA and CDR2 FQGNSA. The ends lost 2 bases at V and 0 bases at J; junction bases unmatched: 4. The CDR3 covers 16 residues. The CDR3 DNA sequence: TGTGCCAGCAGCTTAATCGGGGGGAGCTCCTACAATGAGCAGTTCTTC. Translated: CASSLIGGSSYNEQFF.

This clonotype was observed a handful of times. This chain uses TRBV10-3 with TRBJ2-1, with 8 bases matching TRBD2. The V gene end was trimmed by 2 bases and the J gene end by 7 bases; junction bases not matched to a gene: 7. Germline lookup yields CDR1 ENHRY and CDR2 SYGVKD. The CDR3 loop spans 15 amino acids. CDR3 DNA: TGTGCCATCAGTGAGGGCCAGCGGGAGACTAATGAGCAGTTCTTC. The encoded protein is CAISEGQRETNEQFF.

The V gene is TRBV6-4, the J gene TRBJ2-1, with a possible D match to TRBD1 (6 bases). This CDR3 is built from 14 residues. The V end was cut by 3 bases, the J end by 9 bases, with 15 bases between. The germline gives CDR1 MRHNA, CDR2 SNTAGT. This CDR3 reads CASSEVRGSGEQFF. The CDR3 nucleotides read TGTGCCAGCAGTGAGGTCAGGGGTTCGGGTGAGCAGTTCTTC.

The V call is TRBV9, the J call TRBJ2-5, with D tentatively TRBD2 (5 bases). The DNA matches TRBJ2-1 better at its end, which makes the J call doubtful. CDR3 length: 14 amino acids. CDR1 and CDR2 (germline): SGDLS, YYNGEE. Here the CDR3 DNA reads TGTGCCAGCAGCCCTCGACTACTCCAAGAGACCCAGTTCTTC. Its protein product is CASSPRLLQETQFF.

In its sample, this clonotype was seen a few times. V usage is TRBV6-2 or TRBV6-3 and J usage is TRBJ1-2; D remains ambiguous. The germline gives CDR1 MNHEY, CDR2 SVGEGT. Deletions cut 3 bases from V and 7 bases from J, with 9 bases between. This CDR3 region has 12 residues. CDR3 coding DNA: TGTGCCAGCAGTTATGCAGATTTTGGCTACACCTTC. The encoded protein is CASSYADFGYTF.

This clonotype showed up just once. CDR3 DNA: TGTGCCAGCAGCTTGCAATTTAGACAGGGACGGGCAGATACGCAGTATTTT. It is translated as CASSLQFRQGRADTQYF. The chain joins TRBV5-6 to TRBJ2-3; 7 bases map to TRBD1. CDR3 length: 17 amino acids. With 1 base clipped from V and 4 bases from J, the junction kept 12 bases outside the gene matches. The germline V gene encodes CDR1 SGHDT and CDR2 YYEEEE. The full variable domain, in which reference TRBV5-6 and TRBJ2-3 provide the parts outside the CDR3, is DAGVTQSPTHLIKTRGQQVTLRCSPKSGHDTVSWYQQALGQGPQFIFQYYEEEERQRGNFPDRFSGHQFPNYSSELNVNALLLGDSALYLCASSLQFRQGRADTQYFGPGTRLTVL.

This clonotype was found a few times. The CDR3 sequence: CASSLGWLLNEQFF. The CDR3, as DNA: TGTGCCAGCAGCTTAGGCTGGTTACTCAATGAGCAGTTCTTC. The chain carries TRBV11-1 and TRBJ2-1, with D hard to call. V was trimmed by 1 base and J by 6 bases, leaving 10 bases between them. This CDR3 has 14 amino acids. Germline loops: CDR1 SGHAT, CDR2 FQDESV (reference sequence).

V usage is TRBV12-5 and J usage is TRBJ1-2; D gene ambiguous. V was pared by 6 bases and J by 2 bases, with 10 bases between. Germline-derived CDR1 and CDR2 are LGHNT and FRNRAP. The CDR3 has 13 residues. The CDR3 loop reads CASGLDTNYGYTF. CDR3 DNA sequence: TGTGCTAGTGGCCTTGATACGAACTATGGCTACACCTTC.

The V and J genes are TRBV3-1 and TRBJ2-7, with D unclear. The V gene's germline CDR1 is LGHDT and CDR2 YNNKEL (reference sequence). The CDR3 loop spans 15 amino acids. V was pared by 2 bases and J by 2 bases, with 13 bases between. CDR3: CASSQFAARPYEQYF. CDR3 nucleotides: TGTGCCAGCAGCCAATTTGCGGCTAGGCCCTACGAGCAGTACTTC.

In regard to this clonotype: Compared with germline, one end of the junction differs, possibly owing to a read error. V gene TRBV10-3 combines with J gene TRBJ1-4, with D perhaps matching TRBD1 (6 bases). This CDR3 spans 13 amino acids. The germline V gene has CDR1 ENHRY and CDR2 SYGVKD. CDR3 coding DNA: TGTGTCATCAGTGAATACAGGGAACGAAAACTGTTTTTT. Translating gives CVISEYRERKLFF.

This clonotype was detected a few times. The CDR3 reads CASSFRTSPSYNEQFF. The CDR3 nucleotides read TGTGCCAGCAGCTTTCGGACTAGCCCCTCCTACAATGAGCAGTTCTTC. The chain carries TRBV7-3 and TRBJ2-1; TRBD2 matches 8 bases. The V gene end was trimmed by 3 bases and the J gene end by 0 bases; junction bases not matched to a gene: 4. CDR1 is SGHTA and CDR2 is FQGTGA in the germline V gene. The CDR3 has 16 residues.

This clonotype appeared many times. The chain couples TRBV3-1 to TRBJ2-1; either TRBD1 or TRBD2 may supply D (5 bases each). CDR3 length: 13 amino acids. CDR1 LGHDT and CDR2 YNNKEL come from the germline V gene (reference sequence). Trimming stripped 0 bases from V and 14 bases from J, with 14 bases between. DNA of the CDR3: TGTGCCAGCAGCCAAGACTTGAGGGGACGGGAGTTCTTC. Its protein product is CASSQDLRGREFF.

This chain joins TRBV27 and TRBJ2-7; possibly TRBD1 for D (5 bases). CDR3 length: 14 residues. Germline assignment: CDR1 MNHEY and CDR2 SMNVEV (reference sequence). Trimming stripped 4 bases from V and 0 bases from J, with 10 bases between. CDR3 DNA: TGTGCCAGCAGTTGGAGACAGCGCTCCTACGAGCAGTACTTC. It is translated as CASSWRQRSYEQYF.

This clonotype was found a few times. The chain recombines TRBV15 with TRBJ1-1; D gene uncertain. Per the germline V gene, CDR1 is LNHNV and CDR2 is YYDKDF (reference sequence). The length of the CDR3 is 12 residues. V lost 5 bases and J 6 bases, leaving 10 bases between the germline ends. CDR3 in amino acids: CATSDPSAEAFF. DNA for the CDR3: TGTGCCACCAGCGATCCCAGCGCTGAAGCTTTCTTT.

CDR3 nucleotide sequence: TGCAGTGCTAGAGCCCGGCAGGGGAAAATTAATGAGCAGTTCTTC. Translation: CSARARQGKINEQFF. The chain combines TRBV20-1 with TRBJ2-1; the D gene is possibly TRBD1 (6 bases). V was trimmed by 1 base and J by 7 bases, leaving 17 bases between them. In germline, CDR1 is DFQATT, CDR2 SNEGSKA (reference sequence). The CDR3 is 15 amino acids.

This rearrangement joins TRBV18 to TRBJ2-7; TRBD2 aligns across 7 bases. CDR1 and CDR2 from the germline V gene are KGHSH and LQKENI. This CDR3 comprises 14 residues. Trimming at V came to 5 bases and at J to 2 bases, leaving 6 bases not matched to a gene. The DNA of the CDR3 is TGTGCCAGCTCAGGGGCTAGCGGAACCTACGAGCAGTACTTC. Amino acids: CASSGASGTYEQYF.

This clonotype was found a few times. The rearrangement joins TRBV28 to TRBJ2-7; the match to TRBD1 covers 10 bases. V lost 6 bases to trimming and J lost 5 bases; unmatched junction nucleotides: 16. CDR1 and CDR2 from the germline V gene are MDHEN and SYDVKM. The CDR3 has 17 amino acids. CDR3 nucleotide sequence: TGTGCCAGCAGCCGACCCCTAACCGGGACAGGGGAGGACGAGCAGTACTTC. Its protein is CASSRPLTGTGEDEQYF. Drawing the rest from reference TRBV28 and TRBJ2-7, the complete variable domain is DVKVTQSSRYLVKRTGEKVFLECVQDMDHENMFWYRQDPGLGLRLIYFSYDVKMKEKGDIPEGYSVSREKKERFSLILESASTNQTSMYLCASSRPLTGTGEDEQYFGPGTRLTVT.

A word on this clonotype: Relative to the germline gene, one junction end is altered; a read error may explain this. The CDR3 loop is CASSPQGGAYNSPLHF. The CDR3, as DNA: TGTGCCAGCAGCCCACAGGGTGGTGCCTATAATTCACCCCTCCACTTT. This sequence joins TRBV15 and TRBJ1-6; perhaps TRBD1 as D (6 bases). Germline lookup yields CDR1 LNHNV and CDR2 YYDKDF (reference sequence). This CDR3 contains 16 residues.